This T cell receptor beta chain was recovered during a study of technical replicates of blood from several donors. Trimming shortened V by 0 bases and J by 0 bases, and 6 bases separated the two germline ends. Germline CDR1 SGDLS, CDR2 YYNGEE. The CDR3 is made up of 14 amino acids. Data came from immunoSEQ multiplex PCR; TCRdb stores just in-frame clones and leaves some out. Found here are about 80,000 clones, approximately 93% of them singletons; the top ten hold 0.37%. This clonotype was sampled from a human donor in good health. The rearrangement links TRBV9 to TRBJ1-1; D unclear. Sequencing input: T cells isolated from PBMCs. The CDR3: CASSVAGMNTEAFF. CDR3 nucleotide sequence: TGTGCCAGCAGCGTAGCAGGTATGAACACTGAAGCTTTCTTT.